The T cell receptor (beta chain) described here comes from a study of T-cell memory formation after mild COVID-19 (dated by TCRdb to the early 2020s). Concerning the study at large: TCR sequence clusters from the two donors were largely donor specific. Two young, previously healthy adult volunteers made up the cohort, one male and one female. Longitudinal TCRalpha and TCRbeta repertoire sequencing tracked T-cell clones expanding and contracting after mild COVID-19 in a couple of donors.

Broad study findings and their caveats: Clones that contracted from day 15 to 85 showed balanced CD4/CD8 phenotypes, whereas a second wave of clones that expanded from day 15 to 37 leaned towards CD4+. The detection of some responding clones in pre-infection memory suggests that pre-existing cross-reactive memory T cells joined the SARS-CoV-2 response. Contracting CD4+ clones turned up mainly in the CM and EM memory subsets, whereas EMRA was where CD8+ clones were enriched. SARS-CoV-2 specificity of the second-wave clones peaking on day 37 was not confirmed. Only a couple of mild cases were covered by the study, and larger cohorts that include severe cases with pre-infection samples were considered necessary.

Including the terminal cysteine and phenylalanine, the CDR3 comprises 15 residues. The CDR3 DNA has 45 bases and is translated from base 1. The germline V gene encodes CDR1 LGHNA and CDR2 YSLEER. V gives up 4 bases and J gives up 3 bases, and the segment between their germline ends measures 15 bases. PBMCs were isolated by Ficoll-Paque density gradient centrifugation. The sequencer was an Illumina NovaSeq 6000. Using 5'RACE with constant-segment primers, TCRalpha and TCRbeta cDNA libraries were constructed, with sample barcodes and unique molecular identifiers added in the process. Trizol reagent was used to extract RNA from every sample. The libraries were amplified in two PCR steps, and the second step added a second sample barcode and Illumina TruSeq adapters. Sequencing of libraries was performed on an Illumina NovaSeq with 2 x 150 bp paired-end reads. In the authors' own workflow: The reads were demultiplexed and collapsed into UMI-guided consensus sequences using migec v1.2.7. With mixcr v2.1.11, UMI consensuses were aligned to TRA and TRB V and J templates and assembled into clonotypes. Expanded or contracted clonotypes were those called significant by both edgeR and NoisET, with noise models trained on biological replicates. edgeR calls used a false discovery rate-adjusted p below 0.01 and a log2 fold-change threshold of 1. As an exploratory analysis of dynamics, max-normalized trajectories of the 1000 most abundant clonotypes were examined by PCA with hierarchical clustering. Separately sequenced CD4+ and CD8+ repertoires were used to assign a CD4 or CD8 phenotype to each responding clone. TCRdb itself trimmed the public reads at Q25 with fastp, ran MiXCR and retained productive beta chains. Each CDR3 protein appears once, grouped with its most common genes and DNA. TCRdb, not the authors, supplied the V and J calls. For this sample there are 45,000 to 50,000 distinct CDR3 sequences; approximately 7% appear just once. Together, the top ten hold more than 1.3% of the sample.

This clonotype was picked up many times. Which antigen it targets is not known. Base qualities are not at hand, and no much larger clone is one base apart. Sequencing was carried out using PBMCs or a T cell subset sorted from them (not recorded which). This sequence uses TRBV4-3 and TRBJ1-1, with no reliable assignment of the D segment. This TCR came from a man in his late teens or twenties who had mild COVID-19 (a few samples of this study predate the infection). The sample titles of this study are shuffled in the database, so cell type and time point are left out; the donor was told from shared clones. For the CDR3, the sequence is CASSRREGADTEAFF. The DNA sequence is TGCGCCAGCAGCCGCCGGGAGGGCGCTGACACTGAAGCTTTCTTT.